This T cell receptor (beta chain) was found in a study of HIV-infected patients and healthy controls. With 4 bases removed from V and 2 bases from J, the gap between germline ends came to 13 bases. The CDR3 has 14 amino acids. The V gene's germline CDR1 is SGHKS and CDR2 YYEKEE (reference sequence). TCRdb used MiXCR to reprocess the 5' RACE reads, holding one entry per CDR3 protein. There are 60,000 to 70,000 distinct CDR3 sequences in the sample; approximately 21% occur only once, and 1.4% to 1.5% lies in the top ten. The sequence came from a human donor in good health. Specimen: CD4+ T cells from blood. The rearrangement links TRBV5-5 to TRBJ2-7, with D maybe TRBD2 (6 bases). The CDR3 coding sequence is TGTGCCAGCAGCCCCGGAGGGACCACCTACGAGCAGTACTTC. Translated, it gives CASSPGGTTYEQYF. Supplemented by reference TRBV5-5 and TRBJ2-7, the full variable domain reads DAGVTQSPTHLIKTRGQQVTLRCSPISGHKSVSWYQQVLGQGPQFIFQYYEKEERGRGNFPDRFSARQFPNYSSELNVNALLLGDSALYLCASSPGGTTYEQYFGPGTRLTVT.